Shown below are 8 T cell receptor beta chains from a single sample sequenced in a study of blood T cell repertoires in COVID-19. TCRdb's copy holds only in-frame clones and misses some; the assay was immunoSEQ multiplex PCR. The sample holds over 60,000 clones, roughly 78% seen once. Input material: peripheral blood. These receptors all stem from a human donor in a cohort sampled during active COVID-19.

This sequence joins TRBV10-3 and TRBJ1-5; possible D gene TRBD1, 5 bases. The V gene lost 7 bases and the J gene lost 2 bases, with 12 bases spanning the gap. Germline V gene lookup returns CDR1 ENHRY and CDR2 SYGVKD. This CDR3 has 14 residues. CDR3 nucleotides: TGTGCCATCAACGGGGGGAATCGCAATCAGCCCCAGCATTTT. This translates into CAINGGNRNQPQHF.

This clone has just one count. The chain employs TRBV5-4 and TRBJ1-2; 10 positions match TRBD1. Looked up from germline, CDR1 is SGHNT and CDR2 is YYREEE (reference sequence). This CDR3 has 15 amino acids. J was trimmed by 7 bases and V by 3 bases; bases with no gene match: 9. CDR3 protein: CASSWDWDRGFGYTF. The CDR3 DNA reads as TGTGCCAGCAGCTGGGACTGGGACAGGGGCTTTGGCTACACCTTC.

CDR3 in DNA: TGTGCCAGCAGCCCCTCAGCGGGGATTTCCTACGAGCAGTACTTC. Protein: CASSPSAGISYEQYF. The chain is built from TRBV7-2 and TRBJ2-7; TRBD2 matches 7 bases. Losses at the gene ends were 5 bases for V and 1 base for J; bases not matched to a gene: 8. Germline V gene lookup returns CDR1 SGHTA and CDR2 FQGNSA. The CDR3 covers 15 residues.

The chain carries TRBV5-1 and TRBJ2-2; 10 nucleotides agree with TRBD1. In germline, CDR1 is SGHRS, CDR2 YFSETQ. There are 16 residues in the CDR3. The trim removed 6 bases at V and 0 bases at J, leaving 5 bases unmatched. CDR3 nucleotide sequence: TGCGCCAGCACCGGGGACAGGGGTTCGAACACCGGGGAGCTGTTTTTT. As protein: CASTGDRGSNTGELFF.

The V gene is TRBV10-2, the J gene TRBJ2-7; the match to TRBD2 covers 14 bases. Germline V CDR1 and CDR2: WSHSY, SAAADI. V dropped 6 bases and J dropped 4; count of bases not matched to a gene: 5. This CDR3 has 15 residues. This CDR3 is CASRGLAGDSYEQYF. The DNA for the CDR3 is TGCGCCAGCAGGGGACTAGCGGGAGATTCGTACGAGCAGTACTTC.

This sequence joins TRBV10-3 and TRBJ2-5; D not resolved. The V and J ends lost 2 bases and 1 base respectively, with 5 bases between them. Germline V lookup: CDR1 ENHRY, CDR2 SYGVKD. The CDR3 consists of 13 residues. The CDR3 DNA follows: TGTGCCATCAGTGAGGCAGGCCAAGAGACCCAGTACTTC. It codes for CAISEAGQETQYF.

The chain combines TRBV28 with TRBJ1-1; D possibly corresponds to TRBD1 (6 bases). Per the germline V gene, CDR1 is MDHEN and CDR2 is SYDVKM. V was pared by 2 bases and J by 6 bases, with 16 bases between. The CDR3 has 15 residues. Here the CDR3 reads CASSLPPGASAEAFF. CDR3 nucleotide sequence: TGTGCCAGCAGTTTACCCCCAGGGGCGAGCGCTGAAGCTTTCTTT.

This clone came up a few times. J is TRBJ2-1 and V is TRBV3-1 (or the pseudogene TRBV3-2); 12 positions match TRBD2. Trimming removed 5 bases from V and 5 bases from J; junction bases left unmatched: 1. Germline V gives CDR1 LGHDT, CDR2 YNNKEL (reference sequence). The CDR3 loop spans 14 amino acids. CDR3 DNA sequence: TGTGCCAGCAGCTGGACTAGCGGGGACAATGAGCAGTTCTTC. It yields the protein CASSWTSGDNEQFF.